The clone carrying this T cell receptor beta chain has a handful of counts. Its antigen is currently unknown. The data originate from a study of regulatory T cells in long-lasting Graves disease. Study-wide results and limits: No thyroid tissue was studied; the work used peripheral blood only.

CDR3-region Arm-PCR and iRepertoire HTBI primers produced the TCR beta libraries. From the multiplex PCR reads, TCRdb called clonotypes with MiXCR, one entry per CDR3 protein. The sample records 400,000 to 500,000 distinct CDR3 sequences, around a fifth being singletons. The time point is: persistent/refractory GD, antithyroid drugs over 5 years with positive TRAb. Construction of the TCR library relied on RNA isolated from PBMCs. CDR1 and CDR2 from the germline V gene are SGHTA and FQGNSA. Trimming left V 5 bases short and J 0 bases short, with 14 bases between. The CDR3 extends over 16 amino acids. This receptor was obtained from a female donor with Graves disease. The chain carries TRBV7-2 and TRBJ1-5; D unclear. The input for sequencing was peripheral blood mononuclear cells (PBMCs), taken when the disease was refractory, from a patient treated with antithyroid drugs. The CDR3 DNA reads TGTGCCAGCAGCCGAGCGGAACCTTATAGCAATCAGCCCCAGCATTTT. Its translation is CASSRAEPYSNQPQHF.